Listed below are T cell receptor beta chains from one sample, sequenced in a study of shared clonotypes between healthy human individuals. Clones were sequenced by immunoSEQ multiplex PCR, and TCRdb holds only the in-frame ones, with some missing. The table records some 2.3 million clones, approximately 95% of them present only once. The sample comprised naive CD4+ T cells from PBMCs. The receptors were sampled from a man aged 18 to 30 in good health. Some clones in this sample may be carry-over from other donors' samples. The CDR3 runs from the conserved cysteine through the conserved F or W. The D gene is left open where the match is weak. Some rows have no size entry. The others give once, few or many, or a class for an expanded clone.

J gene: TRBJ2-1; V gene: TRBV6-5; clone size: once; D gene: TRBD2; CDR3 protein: CASSPMREGYNEQFF; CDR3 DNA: TGTGCCAGCAGTCCAATGCGGGAGGGCTACAATGAGCAGTTCTTC
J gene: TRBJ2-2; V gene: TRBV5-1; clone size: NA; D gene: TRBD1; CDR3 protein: CASSERTGDGELFF; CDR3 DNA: TGCGCCAGCAGCGAAAGGACAGGGGACGGGGAGCTGTTTTTT
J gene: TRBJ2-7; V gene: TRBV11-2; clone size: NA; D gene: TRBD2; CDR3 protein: CASSRLKSGRAYEQYF; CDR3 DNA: TGTGCCAGCAGCCGACTTAAAAGCGGGAGGGCCTACGAGCAGTACTTC
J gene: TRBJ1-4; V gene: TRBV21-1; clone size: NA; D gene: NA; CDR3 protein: CASSKVEGEPNEKLFF; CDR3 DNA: TGTGCCAGCAGCAAAGTGGAGGGGGAACCAAATGAAAAACTGTTTTTT
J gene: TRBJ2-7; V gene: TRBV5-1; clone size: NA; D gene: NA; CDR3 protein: CASSLVRGTALSHYEQYF; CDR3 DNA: TGCGCCAGCAGCTTGGTGAGAGGGACCGCGCTTAGCCACTACGAGCAGTACTTC
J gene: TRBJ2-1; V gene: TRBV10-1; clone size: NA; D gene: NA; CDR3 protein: CASSETSYRDDNEQFF; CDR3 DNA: TGCGCCAGCAGTGAGACTAGCTACCGTGATGACAATGAGCAGTTCTTC
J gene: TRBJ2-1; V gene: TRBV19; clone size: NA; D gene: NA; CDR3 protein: CASSSLTTQFF; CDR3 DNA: TGTGCCAGTAGTAGTCTCACCACGCAGTTCTTC
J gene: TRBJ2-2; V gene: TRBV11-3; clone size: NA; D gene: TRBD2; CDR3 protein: CASSPGTSGSGAGELFF; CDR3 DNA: TGTGCCAGCAGCCCCGGGACTAGCGGGAGTGGGGCCGGGGAGCTGTTTTTT
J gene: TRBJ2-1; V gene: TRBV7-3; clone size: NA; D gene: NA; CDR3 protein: CASSLLVGKSNEQFF; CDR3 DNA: TGTGCCAGCAGCTTACTAGTAGGGAAGAGCAATGAGCAGTTCTTC
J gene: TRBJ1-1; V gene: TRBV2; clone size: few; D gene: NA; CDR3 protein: CASRKNTEAFF; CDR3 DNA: TGTGCCAGCCGAAAGAACACTGAAGCTTTCTTT
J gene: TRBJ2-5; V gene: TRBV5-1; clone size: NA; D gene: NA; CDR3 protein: CASSLGSGGGETQYF; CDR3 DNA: TGCGCCAGCAGCTTGGGATCCGGGGGTGGGGAGACCCAGTACTTC
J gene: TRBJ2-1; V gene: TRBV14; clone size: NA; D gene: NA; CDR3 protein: CASSIAGSNDNEQFF; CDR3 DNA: TGTGCCAGTAGTATTGCGGGGAGCAACGACAATGAGCAGTTCTTC
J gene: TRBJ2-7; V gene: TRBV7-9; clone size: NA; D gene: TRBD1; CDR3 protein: CASRNTGTGYEQYF; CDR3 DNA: TGTGCCAGCAGGAATACCGGGACAGGGTACGAGCAGTACTTC
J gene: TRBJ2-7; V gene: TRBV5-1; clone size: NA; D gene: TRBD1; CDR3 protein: CASRPSRQGAYEQYF; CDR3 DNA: TGCGCCAGCAGACCCTCACGACAGGGGGCCTACGAGCAGTACTTC
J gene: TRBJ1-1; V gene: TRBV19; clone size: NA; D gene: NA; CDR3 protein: CASSIRGYTEAFF; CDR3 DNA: TGTGCCAGTAGTATTCGAGGTTACACTGAAGCTTTCTTT
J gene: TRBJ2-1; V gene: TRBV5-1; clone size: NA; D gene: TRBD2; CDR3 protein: CASSLAAGGPYEQFF; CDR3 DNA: TGCGCCAGCAGCTTGGCCGCGGGAGGGCCCTATGAGCAGTTCTTC
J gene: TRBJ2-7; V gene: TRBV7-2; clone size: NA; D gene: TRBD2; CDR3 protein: CASSQRSGGRAAYEQYF; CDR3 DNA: TGTGCCAGCAGCCAAAGGTCGGGCGGGAGGGCCGCCTACGAGCAGTACTTC
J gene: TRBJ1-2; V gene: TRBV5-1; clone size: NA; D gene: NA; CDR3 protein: CASSGTGIPSYTF; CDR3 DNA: TGCGCCAGCAGCGGGACCGGGATCCCTAGCTACACCTTC
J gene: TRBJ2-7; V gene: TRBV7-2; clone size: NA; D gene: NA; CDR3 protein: CASSFSGEQYF; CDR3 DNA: TGTGCCAGCAGTTTCAGTGGCGAGCAGTACTTC
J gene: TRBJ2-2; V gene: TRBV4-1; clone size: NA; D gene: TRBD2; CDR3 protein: CASSLRTSGVPNTGELFF; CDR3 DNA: TGCGCCAGCAGCCTAAGGACTAGCGGGGTCCCGAACACCGGGGAGCTGTTTTTT
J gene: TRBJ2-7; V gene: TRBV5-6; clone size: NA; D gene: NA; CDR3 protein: CASSTAGGRTEQYF; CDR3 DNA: TGTGCCAGCAGCACCGCTGGGGGGAGGACCGAGCAGTACTTC
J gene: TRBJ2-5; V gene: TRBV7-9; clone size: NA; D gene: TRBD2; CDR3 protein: CASSLGTSGRGRQETQYF; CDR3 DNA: TGTGCCAGCAGCTTAGGGACTAGCGGGAGAGGGCGGCAAGAGACCCAGTACTTC
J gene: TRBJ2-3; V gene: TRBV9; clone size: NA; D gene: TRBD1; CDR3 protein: CASTWTGVRDTQYF; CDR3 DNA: TGTGCCAGCACGTGGACAGGGGTTAGGGATACGCAGTATTTT
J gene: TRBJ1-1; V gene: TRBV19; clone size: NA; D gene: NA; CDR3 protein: CASSNRRDDTEAFF; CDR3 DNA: TGTGCCAGTAGTAATAGGAGGGACGATACTGAAGCTTTCTTT
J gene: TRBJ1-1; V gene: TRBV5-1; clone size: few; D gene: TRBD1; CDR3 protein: CASSSGTGNTEAFF; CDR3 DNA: TGCGCCAGCAGCTCCGGGACAGGAAACACTGAAGCTTTCTTT
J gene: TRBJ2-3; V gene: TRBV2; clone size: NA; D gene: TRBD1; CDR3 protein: CARAGGNTDTQYF; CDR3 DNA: TGTGCCAGGGCAGGGGGAAACACAGATACGCAGTATTTT
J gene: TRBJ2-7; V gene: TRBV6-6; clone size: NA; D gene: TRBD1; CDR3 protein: CASSWDRGPYEQYF; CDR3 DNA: TGTGCCAGCAGTTGGGACAGGGGACCCTACGAGCAGTACTTC
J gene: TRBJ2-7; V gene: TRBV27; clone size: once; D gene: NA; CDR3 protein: CASSEDSRAYEQYF; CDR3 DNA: TGTGCCAGCAGCGAAGACAGCCGAGCCTACGAGCAGTACTTC
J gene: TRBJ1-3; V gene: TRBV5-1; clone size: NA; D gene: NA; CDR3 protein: CASSLGGSSGNTIYF; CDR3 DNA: TGCGCCAGCAGCTTAGGGGGGAGCTCTGGAAACACCATATATTTT
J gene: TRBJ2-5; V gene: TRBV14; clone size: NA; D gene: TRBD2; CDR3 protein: CASSPGLAGVNRELQTQYF; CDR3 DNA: TGTGCCAGCAGCCCCGGACTAGCGGGAGTGAACAGGGAATTACAGACCCAGTACTTC
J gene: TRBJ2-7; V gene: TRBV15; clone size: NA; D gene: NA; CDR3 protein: CATSRDGGHEQYF; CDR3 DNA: TGTGCCACCAGCAGAGATGGCGGACACGAGCAGTACTTC
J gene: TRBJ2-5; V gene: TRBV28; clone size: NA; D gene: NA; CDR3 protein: CASSKAVTGQGETQYF; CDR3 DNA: TGTGCCAGCAGTAAAGCCGTCACAGGACAAGGAGAGACCCAGTACTTC